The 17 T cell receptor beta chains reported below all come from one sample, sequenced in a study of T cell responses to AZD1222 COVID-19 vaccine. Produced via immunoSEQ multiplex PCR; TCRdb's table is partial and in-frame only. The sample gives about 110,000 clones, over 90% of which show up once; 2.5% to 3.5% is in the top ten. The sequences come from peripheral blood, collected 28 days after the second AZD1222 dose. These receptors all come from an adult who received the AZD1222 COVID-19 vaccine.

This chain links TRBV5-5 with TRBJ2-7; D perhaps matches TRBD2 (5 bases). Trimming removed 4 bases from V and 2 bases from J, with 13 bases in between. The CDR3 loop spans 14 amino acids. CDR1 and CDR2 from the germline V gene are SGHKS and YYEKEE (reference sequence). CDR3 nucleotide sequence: TGTGCCAGCAGCCTGTGGGAGTATGCCTACGAGCAGTACTTC. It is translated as CASSLWEYAYEQYF.

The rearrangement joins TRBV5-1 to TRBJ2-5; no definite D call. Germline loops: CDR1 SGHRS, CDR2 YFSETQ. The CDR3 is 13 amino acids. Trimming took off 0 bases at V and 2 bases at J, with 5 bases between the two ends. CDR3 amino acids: CASSLVPQETQYF. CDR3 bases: TGCGCCAGCAGCTTGGTACCGCAAGAGACCCAGTACTTC.

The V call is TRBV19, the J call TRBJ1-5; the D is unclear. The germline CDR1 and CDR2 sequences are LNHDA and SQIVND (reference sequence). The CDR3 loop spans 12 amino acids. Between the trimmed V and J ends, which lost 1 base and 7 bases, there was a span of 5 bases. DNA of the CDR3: TGTGCCAGTAGTATAGGGCGGCAGCCCCAGCATTTT. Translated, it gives CASSIGRQPQHF.

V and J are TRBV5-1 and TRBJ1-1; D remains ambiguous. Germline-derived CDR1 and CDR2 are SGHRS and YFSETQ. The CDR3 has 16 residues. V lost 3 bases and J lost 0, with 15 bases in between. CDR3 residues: CASSWDDKAMNTEAFF. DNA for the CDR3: TGCGCCAGCAGCTGGGATGACAAGGCCATGAACACTGAAGCTTTCTTT.

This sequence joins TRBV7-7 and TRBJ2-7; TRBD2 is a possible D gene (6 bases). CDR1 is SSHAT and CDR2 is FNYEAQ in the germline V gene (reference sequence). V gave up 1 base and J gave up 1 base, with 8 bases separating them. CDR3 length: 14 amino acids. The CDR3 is CASSLGAGSYEQYF. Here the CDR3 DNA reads TGTGCCAGCAGCTTAGGGGCGGGATCCTACGAGCAGTACTTC.

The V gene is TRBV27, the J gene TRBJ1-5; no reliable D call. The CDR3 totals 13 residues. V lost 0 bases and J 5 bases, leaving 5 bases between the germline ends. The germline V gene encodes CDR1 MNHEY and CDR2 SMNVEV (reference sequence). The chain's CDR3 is CASSLSTYQPQHF. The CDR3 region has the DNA TGTGCCAGCAGTTTATCTACTTATCAGCCCCAGCATTTT.

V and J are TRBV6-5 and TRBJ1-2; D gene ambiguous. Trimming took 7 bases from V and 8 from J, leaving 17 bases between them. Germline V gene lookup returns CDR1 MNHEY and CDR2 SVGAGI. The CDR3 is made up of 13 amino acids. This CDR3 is CASTLWGLRGYTF. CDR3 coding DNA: TGTGCCAGCACACTATGGGGTCTGAGGGGCTACACCTTC.

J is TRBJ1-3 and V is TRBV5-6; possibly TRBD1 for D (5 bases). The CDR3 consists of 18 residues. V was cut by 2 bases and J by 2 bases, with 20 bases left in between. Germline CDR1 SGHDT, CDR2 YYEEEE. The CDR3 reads CASSLSRGPGGTGNTIYF. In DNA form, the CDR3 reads TGTGCCAGCAGCTTATCTAGGGGACCAGGTGGGACTGGAAACACCATATATTTT.

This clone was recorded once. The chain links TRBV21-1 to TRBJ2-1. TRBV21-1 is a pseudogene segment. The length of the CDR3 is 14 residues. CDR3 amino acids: CAPVVMGVLGEQFF. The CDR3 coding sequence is TGTGCCCCCGTCGTAATGGGGGTTCTCGGGGAGCAGTTCTTC.

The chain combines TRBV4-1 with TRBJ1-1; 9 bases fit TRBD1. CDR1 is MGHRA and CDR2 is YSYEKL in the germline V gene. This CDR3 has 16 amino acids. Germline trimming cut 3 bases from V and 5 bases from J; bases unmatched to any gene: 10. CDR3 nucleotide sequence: TGCGCCAGCAGCCACGTCCCGGGACAGGGAACGACTGAAGCTTTCTTT. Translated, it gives CASSHVPGQGTTEAFF.

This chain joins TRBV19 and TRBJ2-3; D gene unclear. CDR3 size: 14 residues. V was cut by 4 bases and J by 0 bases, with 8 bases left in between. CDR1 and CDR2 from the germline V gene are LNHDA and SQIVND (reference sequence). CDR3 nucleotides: TGTGCCAGTAGTAGATTAACTAGCACAGATACGCAGTATTTT. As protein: CASSRLTSTDTQYF.

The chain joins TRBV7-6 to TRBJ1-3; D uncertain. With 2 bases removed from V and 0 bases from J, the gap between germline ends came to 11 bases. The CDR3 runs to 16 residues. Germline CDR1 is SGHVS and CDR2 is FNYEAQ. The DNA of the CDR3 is TGTGCCAGCAGCTTATCCGGGGAGAACTCTGGAAACACCATATATTTT. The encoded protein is CASSLSGENSGNTIYF.

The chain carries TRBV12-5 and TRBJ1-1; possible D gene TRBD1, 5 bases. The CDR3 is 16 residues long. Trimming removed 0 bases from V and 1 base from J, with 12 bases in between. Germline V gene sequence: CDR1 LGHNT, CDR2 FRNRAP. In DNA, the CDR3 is TGTGCTAGTGGTTTGGTGGGGGAATTGTGGAACACTGAAGCTTTCTTT. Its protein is CASGLVGELWNTEAFF.

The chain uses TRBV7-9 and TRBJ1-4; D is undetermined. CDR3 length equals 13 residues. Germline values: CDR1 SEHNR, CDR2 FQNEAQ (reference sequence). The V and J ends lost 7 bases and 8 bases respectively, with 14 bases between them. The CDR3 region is CASTYGELEKLFF. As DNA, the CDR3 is TGTGCCAGCACCTACGGGGAATTGGAAAAACTGTTTTTT.

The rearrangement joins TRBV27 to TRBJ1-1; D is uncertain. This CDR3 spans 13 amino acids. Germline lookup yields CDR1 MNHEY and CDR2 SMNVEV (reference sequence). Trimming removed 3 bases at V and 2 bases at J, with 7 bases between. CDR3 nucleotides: TGTGCCAGCAGTTTTACAGCTAACACTGAAGCTTTCTTT. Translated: CASSFTANTEAFF.

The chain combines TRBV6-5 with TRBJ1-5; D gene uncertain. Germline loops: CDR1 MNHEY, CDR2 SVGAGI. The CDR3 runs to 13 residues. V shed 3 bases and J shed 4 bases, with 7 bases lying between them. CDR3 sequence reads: CASSYGVNQPQHF. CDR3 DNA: TGTGCCAGCAGTTATGGGGTGAATCAGCCCCAGCATTTT.

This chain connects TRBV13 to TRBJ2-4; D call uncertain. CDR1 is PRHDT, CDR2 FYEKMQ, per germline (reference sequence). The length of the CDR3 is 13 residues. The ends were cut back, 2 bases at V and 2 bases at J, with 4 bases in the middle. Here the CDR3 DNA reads TGTGCCAGCAGCTTAACAACCAAAAACATTCAGTACTTC. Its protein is CASSLTTKNIQYF.